This T cell receptor (beta chain) is from a study of shared clonotypes between healthy human individuals. The CDR3 has 15 amino acids. Germline assignment: CDR1 SGHNT and CDR2 YYREEE (reference sequence). V lost 4 bases and J lost 7, with 18 bases in between. Some clones are missing from TCRdb's copy, which holds only in-frame ones; the method was immunoSEQ multiplex PCR. Of 550,000 to 700,000 clones in the sample, about three quarters were seen once. The source is a woman under 40 in good health. J is TRBJ2-1 and V is TRBV5-4; the D call may be TRBD1 or TRBD2 (6 bases each). The sample consisted of memory CD4+ T cells sorted from blood. Subset meaning: CD45RA-negative fraction. CDR3 DNA sequence: TGTGCCAGCAGCCCGGCTTTCGGGGGCCTTAATGAGCAGTTCTTC. Residues: CASSPAFGGLNEQFF.